The next 9 T cell receptor beta chains were all read from a single sample in a study of blood T cell repertoires in COVID-19. Libraries were prepared by immunoSEQ multiplex PCR; TCRdb keeps only in-frame clonotypes and omits some of them. The sample holds 320,000 or so clones, 89% seen once. Sequenced sample: PBMCs or T cells enriched from blood (not recorded which). All receptors derive from a man in his 60s who had recovered from COVID-19.

The chain couples TRBV28 to TRBJ2-7; 10 bases align to TRBD2. V was pared by 5 bases and J by 4 bases, with 5 bases of the junction left unmatched. Germline V lookup: CDR1 MDHEN, CDR2 SYDVKM. The CDR3 spans 14 residues. The DNA of the CDR3 is TGTGCCAGCAGTACTAGCGGGAATTTATACGAGCAGTACTTC. Translating it yields CASSTSGNLYEQYF.

The chain uses TRBV7-2 and TRBJ1-2; 12 bases match TRBD1. The CDR3 consists of 17 residues. V was clipped by 4 bases and J by 4 bases; unmatched bases: 10. Germline CDR1 and CDR2: SGHTA and FQGNSA. This chain's CDR3 is CASSSGTGGGVGYGYTF. The CDR3, as DNA: TGTGCCAGCAGCTCCGGGACAGGGGGCGGCGTCGGCTATGGCTACACCTTC.

The rearrangement links TRBV3-1 (or the pseudogene TRBV3-2) to TRBJ1-1, with 7 nucleotides matching TRBD1. This CDR3 is built from 14 residues. The ends lost 6 bases at V and 5 bases at J; junction bases unmatched: 9. Germline-derived CDR1 and CDR2 are LGHDT and YNNKEL (reference sequence). Here the CDR3 reads CASRRTGVGTEAFF. The DNA for the CDR3 is TGTGCCAGCAGGCGAACAGGGGTTGGGACTGAAGCTTTCTTT.

This chain uses TRBV28 with TRBJ2-2, with 8 bases aligning to TRBD2. The germline CDR1 and CDR2 sequences are MDHEN and SYDVKM. Trimming removed 5 bases from V and 2 bases from J; junction bases left unmatched: 10. There are 17 residues in the CDR3. The CDR3 sequence is CASSRPGGRPNTGELFF. CDR3 sequence (DNA): TGTGCCAGCAGTCGCCCAGGCGGGAGGCCTAACACCGGGGAGCTGTTTTTT.

This sequence joins TRBV7-3 and TRBJ1-6, with TRBD1 as a possible D gene (6 bases). Trimming stripped 0 bases from V and 5 bases from J, with 8 bases between. Germline CDR1 is SGHTA and CDR2 is FQGTGA. The CDR3 has 15 residues. CDR3 bases: TGTGCCAGCAGCTTAACGCCAGGGGATAATTCACCCCTCCACTTT. This gives the protein CASSLTPGDNSPLHF.

The V gene is TRBV28, the J gene TRBJ2-7; TRBD1 might be the D (6 bases). This CDR3 spans 14 amino acids. Between the trimmed V and J ends, which lost 6 bases and 2 bases, there was a span of 14 bases. Germline loops: CDR1 MDHEN, CDR2 SYDVKM. CDR3 nucleotides: TGTGCCAGCAGGACCAATCGGGACACCTACGAGCAGTACTTC. Translation: CASRTNRDTYEQYF.

In nucleotides, the CDR3 is TGTGCCAGCAGCCTCAGGACAGCCGGGACCGGGGAGCTGTTTTTT. Translated: CASSLRTAGTGELFF. The V and J genes are TRBV7-3 and TRBJ2-2; a weak D match, TRBD1 (6 bases). Trimming left V 5 bases short and J 5 bases short, with 15 bases between. Germline-derived CDR1 and CDR2 are SGHTA and FQGTGA. This CDR3 is 15 amino acids long.

This clone has just one count. V gene TRBV10-3 combines with J gene TRBJ2-1; D unclear. The V and J ends lost 5 bases and 3 bases respectively, with 14 bases between them. CDR1 and CDR2 (germline): ENHRY, SYGVKD. The CDR3 is 15 amino acids. As DNA, the CDR3 is TGTGCCATCAGTCCAGACTCGCGAGTCTACAATGAGCAGTTCTTC. Its translation is CAISPDSRVYNEQFF.

The chain is built from TRBV28 and TRBJ1-4, with D possibly TRBD1 on 6 matching bases. The CDR3 totals 13 residues. V was cut by 10 bases and J by 5 bases, with 14 bases left in between. The germline V gene has CDR1 MDHEN and CDR2 SYDVKM. In nucleotides, the CDR3 is TGTGCCATCATGGACAGAGCCAATGAAAAACTGTTTTTT. This sequence encodes CAIMDRANEKLFF.